This T cell receptor (beta chain) is from a study of vaccination and CD4 T cells after COVID-19. Study-level information: Post-COVID specimens were obtained a median approximately 95 days after diagnosis (range 35 to 161). Study-level results: The median proportion of reactive clones detected only post-vaccination in convalescent patients was about 87%.

A word on this clonotype: Its target is unknown.

Treatment noted: roughly 10-day PBMC culture with coronavirus spike peptide pools or control peptides (ViraFEST assay). First, ViraFEST expanded antigen-specific T cells with peptide pools, and next it sequenced the TCRs. This CDR3 region has 13 residues. Germline V CDR1 and CDR2: SGHRS, YFSETQ. The germline V and J ends were trimmed by 4 bases and 0 bases, with 8 bases remaining between them. Sequenced with the Oncomine TCR Beta short-read assay was DNA taken from cultured CD4+ T cells. MiXCR was run by TCRdb on the PCR reads, yielding one entry per CDR3 protein. The sample yields roughly 20,000 distinct CDR3 sequences, around 55% seen once.

This chain uses TRBV5-1 with TRBJ2-7; unclear D gene. The clonotype comes from a human donor who had recovered from COVID-19. The material sequenced was CD4+ T cells from blood, cultured in vitro. CDR3 bases: TGCGCCAGCAGCCTTATTTCCTCCTACGAGCAGTACTTC. Translated, it gives CASSLISSYEQYF.